The T cell receptor (beta chain) described here comes from a study of breast tumors, draining lymph nodes, adjacent tissues. TCRdb re-called the multiplex PCR reads with MiXCR, one entry per CDR3 protein. Of 15,000 to 20,000 distinct CDR3 sequences listed, over 40% were seen once; the top ten hold 13%. The TCR sequence derives from a female donor with breast cancer. Some clones in this sample may be carry-over from other donors' samples. What was sequenced was tumor-adjacent breast tissue.

CDR3 DNA sequence: TGCGCCAGCAGCCAAGATCCCGCCTACAATGAGCAGTTCTTC. Its protein is CASSQDPAYNEQFF. V and J are TRBV4-1 and TRBJ2-1; D gene ambiguous. Trimming cost V 0 bases and J 2 bases, with 5 bases left between them. This CDR3 is 14 amino acids long. The germline V gene encodes CDR1 MGHRA and CDR2 YSYEKL.